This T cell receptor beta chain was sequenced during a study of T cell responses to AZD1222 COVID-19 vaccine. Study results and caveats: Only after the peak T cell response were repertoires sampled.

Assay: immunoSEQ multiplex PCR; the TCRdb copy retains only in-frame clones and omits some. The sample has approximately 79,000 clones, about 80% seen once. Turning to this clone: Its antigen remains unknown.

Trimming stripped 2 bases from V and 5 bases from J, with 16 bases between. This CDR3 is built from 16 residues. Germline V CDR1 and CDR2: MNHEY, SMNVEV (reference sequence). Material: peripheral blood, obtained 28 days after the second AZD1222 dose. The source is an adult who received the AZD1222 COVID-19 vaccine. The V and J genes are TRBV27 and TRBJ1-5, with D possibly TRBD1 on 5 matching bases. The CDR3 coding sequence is TGTGCCAGCAGTTTAGGATTCGGGGCGCAACATCAGCCCCAGCATTTT. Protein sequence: CASSLGFGAQHQPQHF.